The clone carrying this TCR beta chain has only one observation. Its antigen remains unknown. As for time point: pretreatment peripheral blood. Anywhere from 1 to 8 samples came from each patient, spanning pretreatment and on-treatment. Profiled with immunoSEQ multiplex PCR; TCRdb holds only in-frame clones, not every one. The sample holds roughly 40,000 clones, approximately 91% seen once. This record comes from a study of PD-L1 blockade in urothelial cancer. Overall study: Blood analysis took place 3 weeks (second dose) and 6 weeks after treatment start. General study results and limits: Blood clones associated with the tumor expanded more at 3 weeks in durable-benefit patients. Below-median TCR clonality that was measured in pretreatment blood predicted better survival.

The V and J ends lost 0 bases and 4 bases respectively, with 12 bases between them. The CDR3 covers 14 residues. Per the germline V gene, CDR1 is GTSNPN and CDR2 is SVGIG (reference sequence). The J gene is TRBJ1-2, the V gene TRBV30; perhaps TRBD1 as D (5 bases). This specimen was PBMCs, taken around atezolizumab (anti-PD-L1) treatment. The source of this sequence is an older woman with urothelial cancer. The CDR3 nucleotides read TGTGCCTGGAGTGTAAATGGGGGGGTCTATGGCTACACCTTC. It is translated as CAWSVNGGVYGYTF.